A single sample is the source of the 27 T cell receptor beta chains below, sequenced in a study of vaccination effects on CD4 cells after COVID-19. CD4+ T cells specific for antigen were expanded with viral peptide pools by the ViraFEST assay before sequencing. Once cultured for more than nine days, the cells underwent separation to obtain CD4+ T cells. Absence of prior SARS-CoV-2 infection characterized the vaccine recipients, who showed negative nucleocapsid antibodies. Antigen specificity for these receptors is unknown. Libraries were prepared by immunoSEQ multiplex PCR; TCRdb keeps only in-frame clonotypes and omits some of them. The profile shows fewer than 40,000 clones, roughly 70% of them singletons. The material was CD4+ T cells from PBMCs cultured with SARS-CoV-2 spike peptides, obtained before COVID-19 vaccination. These receptors were obtained from a human donor who received a COVID-19 vaccine.

The chain combines TRBV30 with TRBJ2-7, with D tentatively TRBD2 (5 bases). The CDR3 covers 17 residues. Germline V CDR1 and CDR2: GTSNPN, SVGIG (reference sequence). The V gene lost 3 bases and the J gene lost 3 bases, with 24 bases spanning the gap. CDR3 in amino acids: CAWRLKNLDFSGYEQYF. The CDR3 region has the DNA TGTGCCTGGAGACTTAAAAACTTGGACTTCTCGGGCTACGAGCAGTACTTC.

This rearrangement joins TRBV5-5 to TRBJ2-6; D is ambiguous. The ends were cut back, 0 bases at V and 0 bases at J, with 4 bases in the middle. This CDR3 is built from 15 residues. Germline V gene sequence: CDR1 SGHKS, CDR2 YYEKEE (reference sequence). The CDR3 region is CASSLGVSGANVLTF. Written as DNA, the CDR3 is TGTGCCAGCAGCTTGGGCGTCTCTGGGGCCAACGTCCTGACTTTC.

This clone was recorded only once. The V and J genes are TRBV6-5 and TRBJ1-4, with a weak D call TRBD1 (5 bases). The CDR3 length is 15 residues. V dropped 6 bases and J dropped 8 bases, with 19 bases sitting between them. Germline V gives CDR1 MNHEY, CDR2 SVGAGI. CDR3 sequence: CASRGLSPMGEKLFF. The CDR3 nucleotides are TGTGCCAGCAGGGGACTTTCCCCAATGGGCGAAAAACTGTTTTTT.

The chain combines TRBV4-2 with TRBJ1-1; TRBD1 matches at 7 bases. V dropped 0 bases and J dropped 0; count of bases not matched to a gene: 7. This CDR3 contains 17 residues. Germline V gene sequence: CDR1 LGHNA, CDR2 YNFKEQ. The CDR3 nucleotides read TGTGCCAGCAGCCAAGAAAAGGGGGCTAAGATGAACACTGAAGCTTTCTTT. Protein product: CASSQEKGAKMNTEAFF.

The chain combines TRBV7-9 with TRBJ2-3; TRBD2 matches 9 bases. The germline CDR1 and CDR2 sequences are SEHNR and FQNEAQ (reference sequence). The CDR3 loop spans 16 amino acids. Trimming at V came to 3 bases and at J to 5 bases, leaving 9 bases not matched to a gene. The DNA for the CDR3 is TGTGCCAGCAGCTTGCTGGCGGGGGGGCATGGAGATACGCAGTATTTT. Amino acids: CASSLLAGGHGDTQYF.

The chain employs TRBV15 and TRBJ1-1; D is uncertain. The CDR3 spans 17 residues. Germline loops: CDR1 LNHNV, CDR2 YYDKDF (reference sequence). V was pared by 4 bases and J by 3 bases, with 21 bases between. In DNA, the CDR3 is TGTGCCACCAGCACCGGCAGGCCGGCTGGTCGGGACACTGAAGCTTTCTTT. This translates into CATSTGRPAGRDTEAFF.

This rearrangement joins TRBV7-9 to TRBJ1-2, with D possibly being TRBD1 (6 bases). Germline V gene data show CDR1 as SEHNR and CDR2 as FQNEAQ (reference sequence). This CDR3 comprises 14 residues. Trimming left V 4 bases short and J 2 bases short, with 11 bases between. The CDR3 sequence is CASSYNRVNYGYTF. The DNA of the CDR3 is TGTGCCAGCAGCTACAACAGGGTAAACTATGGCTACACCTTC.

The chain uses TRBV12-5 and TRBJ1-1; D remains unclear. Germline CDR1 is LGHNT and CDR2 is FRNRAP. The CDR3 has 13 residues. The V and J ends lost 7 bases and 0 bases respectively, with 9 bases between them. CDR3 sequence reads: CASVPTLNTEAFF. DNA for the CDR3: TGTGCTAGTGTTCCGACCCTGAACACTGAAGCTTTCTTT.

The rearrangement joins TRBV3-1 (or the pseudogene TRBV3-2) to TRBJ1-1; D remains unclear. CDR1 and CDR2 from the germline V gene are LGHDT and YNNKEL (reference sequence). The germline V and J ends were trimmed by 4 bases and 6 bases, with 18 bases remaining between them. CDR3 size: 15 residues. CDR3 region: CASSPAHQRSAEAFF. Written as DNA, the CDR3 is TGTGCCAGCAGCCCAGCCCACCAGAGGAGCGCTGAAGCTTTCTTT.

The chain combines TRBV30 with TRBJ1-2, with 7 bases fitting TRBD1. CDR3 size: 13 residues. J was trimmed by 8 bases and V by 4 bases; bases with no gene match: 10. Germline values: CDR1 GTSNPN, CDR2 SVGIG (reference sequence). The CDR3 region is CAWMSQGVAGYTF. The CDR3 coding sequence is TGTGCCTGGATGTCCCAGGGGGTGGCCGGCTACACCTTC.

This chain links TRBV27 with TRBJ2-1; D gene unclear. Trimming removed 4 bases from V and 6 bases from J, with 13 bases in between. Per the germline V gene, CDR1 is MNHEY and CDR2 is SMNVEV (reference sequence). The CDR3 loop spans 14 amino acids. CDR3 sequence (DNA): TGTGCCAGCAGTTCCTACCTTGACATCAATGAGCAGTTCTTC. Protein product: CASSSYLDINEQFF.

In nucleotides, the CDR3 is TGTGCCAGCAGCCCCTGGGGGGGACTCGACGACGACAACACTGAAGCTTTCTTT. Protein product: CASSPWGGLDDDNTEAFF. This chain joins TRBV21-1 and TRBJ1-1. TRBV21-1 is classified as a pseudogene. The CDR3 is 18 amino acids.

This clone was seen just once. The genes are TRBV7-2 and TRBJ1-2; D gene unclear. The CDR3 extends over 16 amino acids. V shed 1 base and J shed 0 bases, with 12 bases lying between them. Germline CDR1 and CDR2: SGHTA and FQGNSA. CDR3 sequence (DNA): TGTGCCAGCAGCTTAGGAGTCACCGGCGCTAACTATGGCTACACCTTC. It translates to CASSLGVTGANYGYTF. The complete variable domain, with remaining parts taken from reference TRBV7-2 and TRBJ1-2, reads GAGVSQSPSNKVTEKGKDVELRCDPISGHTALYWYRQSLGQGLEFLIYFQGNSAPDKSGLPSDRFSAERTGGSVSTLTIQRTQQEDSAVYLCASSLGVTGANYGYTFGSGTRLTVV.

This chain uses TRBV7-6 with TRBJ2-7; D is possibly TRBD1 (6 bases). Trimming left V 1 base short and J 2 bases short, with 12 bases between. The germline gives CDR1 SGHVS, CDR2 FNYEAQ. The CDR3 is made up of 15 amino acids. The CDR3 DNA reads TGTGCCAGCAGCTTAGTAAATGACAGGACCTACGAGCAGTACTTC. Residues: CASSLVNDRTYEQYF.

This sequence joins TRBV5-1 and TRBJ2-1; unclear D gene. The CDR3 is 15 residues long. Germline CDR1 SGHRS, CDR2 YFSETQ. Deletions cut 2 bases from V and 1 base from J, with 10 bases between. CDR3 sequence reads: CASSLSLQSYNEQFF. Here the CDR3 DNA reads TGCGCCAGCAGCTTATCTCTACAGTCCTACAATGAGCAGTTCTTC.

The chain uses TRBV6-5 and TRBJ1-3; D is ambiguous. CDR3 length equals 15 residues. Germline V lookup: CDR1 MNHEY, CDR2 SVGAGI. The V and J ends lost 6 bases and 1 base respectively, with 13 bases between them. CDR3 in amino acids: CASSQWERSGNTIYF. CDR3 DNA: TGTGCCAGCAGCCAGTGGGAAAGGTCTGGAAACACCATATATTTT.

V usage is TRBV3-1 (or the pseudogene TRBV3-2) and J usage is TRBJ1-1, with D unclear. The CDR3 sequence is 13 residues long. Trimming shortened V by 2 bases and J by 1 base, and 5 bases separated the two germline ends. Germline-derived CDR1 and CDR2 are LGHDT and YNNKEL (reference sequence). The CDR3 DNA reads TGTGCCAGCAGCCAATTCCCGAACACTGAAGCTTTCTTT. It codes for CASSQFPNTEAFF.

This chain connects TRBV14 to TRBJ2-7; the D is unclear. V lost 1 base and J lost 5, with 15 bases in between. This CDR3 spans 15 amino acids. CDR1 and CDR2 (germline): SGHDN, FVKESK. The CDR3 DNA reads TGTGCCAGCAGCCAAGCCCTGAAAGGGCTGAACGAGCAGTACTTC. It specifies CASSQALKGLNEQYF.

This clone has more than one count but fewer than ten. The gene calls are TRBV2 and TRBJ1-3; no clear D. Looked up from germline, CDR1 is SNHLY and CDR2 is FYNNEI. The V gene lost 1 base and the J gene lost 4 bases, with 8 bases spanning the gap. The CDR3 is made up of 14 amino acids. For the CDR3, the DNA is TGTGCCAGCAGTGAAGTGGTCGTGGGAAACACCATATATTTT. It translates to CASSEVVVGNTIYF.

This chain joins TRBV30 and TRBJ2-3; D is uncertain. Germline CDR1 is GTSNPN and CDR2 is SVGIG (reference sequence). The CDR3 spans 12 residues. V shed 1 base and J shed 7 bases, with 9 bases lying between them. CDR3: CAWSALLYTQYF. The DNA of the CDR3 is TGTGCCTGGAGTGCGCTCCTCTATACGCAGTATTTT.

In its sample, this clone was seen a few times. This chain connects TRBV6-5 to TRBJ1-2; maybe TRBD1 (5 bases). Trimming left V 6 bases short and J 5 bases short, with 10 bases between. Germline assignment: CDR1 MNHEY and CDR2 SVGAGI. CDR3 size: 12 residues. The CDR3 sequence: CASRSSGYGYTF. Written as DNA, the CDR3 is TGTGCCAGCAGGTCCTCAGGGTATGGCTACACCTTC.

V and J are TRBV5-1 and TRBJ1-1, with 7 positions matching TRBD1. This CDR3 has 13 residues. Trimming took 4 bases from V and 9 from J; bases not matched to a gene: 9. CDR1 and CDR2 (germline): SGHRS, YFSETQ. The CDR3, as DNA: TGCGCCAGCAGCCCCCGGGACAGTAATAAAGCTTTCTTT. Its translation: CASSPRDSNKAFF.

This clone was seen a single time. The chain combines TRBV7-2 with TRBJ2-7; the match to TRBD1 covers 9 bases. This CDR3 has 14 amino acids. V shed 5 bases and J 2 bases; nucleotides not matched to a gene: 4. CDR1 is SGHTA and CDR2 is FQGNSA in the germline V gene. As DNA, the CDR3 is TGTGCCAGCAGCGGGCGGGACAGGGCCTACGAGCAGTACTTC. Protein: CASSGRDRAYEQYF.

This clone was found a few times. This chain uses TRBV7-9 with TRBJ1-4; 7 bases map to TRBD1. Losses at the gene ends were 5 bases for V and 8 bases for J; bases not matched to a gene: 14. CDR3 length: 16 amino acids. Germline CDR1 reads SEHNR; CDR2 reads FQNEAQ (reference sequence). CDR3 coding DNA: TGTGCCAGCAGCCGCTCGGGAGGGGGCGCCGGGGAAAAACTGTTTTTT. This sequence encodes CASSRSGGGAGEKLFF.

V gene TRBV6-2 or TRBV6-3 combines with J gene TRBJ2-3, with D uncertain. The CDR3 runs to 11 residues. Per germline, CDR1 MNHEY and CDR2 SVGEGT. Trimming pared 5 bases from V and 5 bases from J, leaving 5 bases between. The CDR3 region has the DNA TGTGCCAGCAGTAGAGGAGATACGCAGTATTTT. Translation gives CASSRGDTQYF.

The CDR3 protein is CSAGLGSADTQYF. Written as DNA, the CDR3 is TGCAGCGCCGGACTAGGGTCCGCGGATACGCAGTATTTT. V usage is TRBV29-1 and J usage is TRBJ2-3; 7 nucleotides match TRBD2. V shed 7 bases and J 6 bases; nucleotides not matched to a gene: 10. CDR3 length: 13 residues. The V gene's germline CDR1 is SQVTM and CDR2 ANQGSEA.

The chain is built from TRBV5-1 and TRBJ2-3; D may be TRBD2 (5 bases). Germline loops: CDR1 SGHRS, CDR2 YFSETQ. Trimming pared 0 bases from V and 1 base from J, leaving 12 bases between. The CDR3 contains 16 residues. The CDR3 nucleotides are TGCGCCAGCAGCTTGGCCCACGGACTGGGCACAGATACGCAGTATTTT. Its protein is CASSLAHGLGTDTQYF.